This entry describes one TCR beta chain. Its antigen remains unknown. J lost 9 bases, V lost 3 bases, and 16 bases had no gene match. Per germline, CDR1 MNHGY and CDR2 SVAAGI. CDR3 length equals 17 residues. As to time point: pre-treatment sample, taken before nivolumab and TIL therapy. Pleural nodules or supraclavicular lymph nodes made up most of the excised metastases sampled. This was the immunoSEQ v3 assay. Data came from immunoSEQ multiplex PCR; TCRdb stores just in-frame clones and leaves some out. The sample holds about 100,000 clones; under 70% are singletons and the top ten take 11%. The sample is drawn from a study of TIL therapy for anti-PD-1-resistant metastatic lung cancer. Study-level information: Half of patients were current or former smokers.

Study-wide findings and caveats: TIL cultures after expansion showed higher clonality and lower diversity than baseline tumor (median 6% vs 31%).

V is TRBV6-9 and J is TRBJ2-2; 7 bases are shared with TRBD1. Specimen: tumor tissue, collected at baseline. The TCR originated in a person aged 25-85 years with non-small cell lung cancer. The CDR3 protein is CASSYPTGSTSIRELFF. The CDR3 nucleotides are TGTGCCAGCAGTTACCCGACAGGGAGTACCTCTATAAGGGAGCTGTTTTTT.